The 13 T cell receptor beta chains below all came from one sample that was sequenced in a study of cytomegalovirus exposure and HLA in healthy donors. In the PCR, 60 Vbeta and 13 Jbeta primers were used. Profiled with immunoSEQ multiplex PCR; TCRdb holds only in-frame clones, not every one. This table has approximately 140,000 clones, around 75% appearing once. Input material: PBMCs. Source of these receptors: a female donor in good health and CMV-seronegative.

Details on this clone: This sample includes further DNA sequences coding for the same CDR3. The chain is built from TRBV18 and TRBJ1-5; D is ambiguous. V lost 0 bases, J lost 4 bases, and 7 bases lay in between. CDR3 length: 14 amino acids. Germline V gives CDR1 KGHSH, CDR2 LQKENI. CDR3 coding DNA: TGTGCCAGCTCACCACCGGGCGGGAATCAGCCCCAGCATTTT. Translation: CASSPPGGNQPQHF.

This sequence joins TRBV10-3 and TRBJ2-7; tentative D call: TRBD2 (6 bases). This CDR3 is built from 15 residues. From germline, CDR1 is ENHRY and CDR2 SYGVKD. V was pared by 4 bases and J by 8 bases, with 21 bases between. The DNA for the CDR3 is TGTGCCATCAGTGCTGCTATGGGACTCACGGGCCAGCAGTACTTC. Translated, it gives CAISAAMGLTGQQYF.

This chain connects TRBV7-9 to TRBJ2-7; D is possibly TRBD1 (6 bases). The CDR3 contains 15 residues. Germline CDR1 SEHNR, CDR2 FQNEAQ (reference sequence). Trimming took 1 base from V and 0 from J, leaving 10 bases between them. The CDR3 loop reads CASSLGQASSYEQYF. The CDR3 nucleotides are TGTGCCAGCAGCTTAGGACAGGCAAGCTCCTACGAGCAGTACTTC. Full variable domain (missing parts from reference TRBV7-9 and TRBJ2-7): DTGVSQNPRHKITKRGQNVTFRCDPISEHNRLYWYRQTLGQGPEFLTYFQNEAQLEKSRLLSDRFSAERPKGSFSTLEIQRTEQGDSAMYLCASSLGQASSYEQYFGPGTRLTVT.

This clone was picked up one time. V and J are TRBV9 and TRBJ2-2; a weak D match, TRBD2 (6 bases). The CDR3 loop spans 15 amino acids. V lost 5 bases and J 2 bases, leaving 13 bases between the germline ends. The germline V gene encodes CDR1 SGDLS and CDR2 YYNGEE. The CDR3, as DNA: TGTGCCAGCAGTGAGGGACTCATAAACACCGGGGAGCTGTTTTTT. This sequence encodes CASSEGLINTGELFF.

The gene calls are TRBV13 and TRBJ2-7, with 7 bases fitting TRBD1. The CDR3 consists of 15 residues. V was clipped by 3 bases and J by 3 bases; unmatched bases: 8. Germline lookup yields CDR1 PRHDT and CDR2 FYEKMQ (reference sequence). This CDR3 reads CASSFELGQSYEQYF. CDR3 DNA sequence: TGTGCCAGCAGCTTTGAGTTGGGACAGAGCTACGAGCAGTACTTC.

The CDR3 region has the DNA TGTGCCTGGAGTGTTACGGGTTACACTGAAGCTTTCTTT. It codes for CAWSVTGYTEAFF. The chain has TRBV30 and TRBJ1-1; D not certain. Germline assignment: CDR1 GTSNPN and CDR2 SVGIG (reference sequence). The V end was cut by 0 bases, the J end by 3 bases, with 8 bases between. CDR3 length: 13 residues.

The J gene is TRBJ2-7, the V gene TRBV6-5, with D perhaps TRBD2 (5 bases). CDR1 and CDR2 from the germline V gene are MNHEY and SVGAGI. The CDR3 has 12 residues. Trimming shortened V by 6 bases and J by 6 bases, and 12 bases separated the two germline ends. CDR3 amino acids: CASSSRGSEQYF. The CDR3 coding sequence is TGTGCCAGCAGCAGCCGAGGGTCCGAGCAGTACTTC.

The chain uses TRBV6-1 and TRBJ1-5; 8 bases fit TRBD1. CDR3 length: 15 amino acids. V trimming: 1 base; J trimming: 2 bases; junction bases outside the gene matches: 1. CDR1 is MNHNS, CDR2 SASEGT, per germline. CDR3 in DNA: TGTGCCAGCAGTGAAGTACAGGGGGGCAATCAGCCCCAGCATTTT. The encoded protein is CASSEVQGGNQPQHF.

The chain links TRBV11-3 to TRBJ2-2; the D is unclear. V shed 5 bases and J shed 7 bases, with 11 bases lying between them. This CDR3 spans 13 amino acids. Germline CDR1 is SGHNT and CDR2 is YENEEA. The CDR3 reads CASSPDPGGELFF. The CDR3 DNA reads as TGTGCCAGCAGCCCAGATCCGGGCGGGGAGCTGTTTTTT. Filled out from reference TRBV11-3 and TRBJ2-2, the complete variable domain reads EAGVVQSPRYKIIEKKQPVAFWCNPISGHNTLYWYLQNLGQGPELLIRYENEEAVDDSQLPKDRFSAERLKGVDSTLKIQPAELGDSAVYLCASSPDPGGELFFGEGSRLTVL.

This clone came up a few times. V gene TRBV30 combines with J gene TRBJ1-1; 11 bases line up with TRBD1. V was pared by 5 bases and J by 4 bases, with 3 bases of the junction left unmatched. This CDR3 region has 13 residues. Germline V gives CDR1 GTSNPN, CDR2 SVGIG (reference sequence). CDR3 sequence: CAWDGTGGTEAFF. CDR3 DNA: TGTGCCTGGGACGGGACAGGGGGCACTGAAGCTTTCTTT.

The chain recombines TRBV7-2 with TRBJ2-5, with 11 bases matching TRBD1. CDR3 length equals 16 residues. Trimming at V came to 2 bases and at J to 4 bases, leaving 6 bases not matched to a gene. Germline V gene data show CDR1 as SGHTA and CDR2 as FQGNSA. This CDR3 is CASSLNEGQGVETQYF. In nucleotides, the CDR3 is TGTGCCAGCAGCTTAAATGAGGGACAGGGGGTAGAGACCCAGTACTTC. Full variable domain (rest looked up from reference TRBV7-2 and TRBJ2-5): GAGVSQSPSNKVTEKGKDVELRCDPISGHTALYWYRQSLGQGLEFLIYFQGNSAPDKSGLPSDRFSAERTGGSVSTLTIQRTQQEDSAVYLCASSLNEGQGVETQYFGPGTRLLVL.

The V and J genes are TRBV6-1 and TRBJ2-6; D is uncertain. Looked up from germline, CDR1 is MNHNS and CDR2 is SASEGT. The CDR3 is 17 residues long. V was pared by 4 bases and J by 0 bases, with 13 bases between. The CDR3 sequence is CASSAFQVSSGANVLTF. The CDR3 DNA follows: TGTGCCAGCAGTGCCTTCCAGGTTAGCTCTGGGGCCAACGTCCTGACTTTC.

The chain joins TRBV27 to TRBJ1-1; D is possibly TRBD1 (5 bases). The V end was cut by 5 bases, the J end by 3 bases, with 10 bases between. Germline CDR1 and CDR2: MNHEY and SMNVEV (reference sequence). The CDR3 is made up of 13 amino acids. The CDR3 bases are TGTGCCAGCAGTCACCAGGGTTACACTGAAGCTTTCTTT. It translates to CASSHQGYTEAFF.